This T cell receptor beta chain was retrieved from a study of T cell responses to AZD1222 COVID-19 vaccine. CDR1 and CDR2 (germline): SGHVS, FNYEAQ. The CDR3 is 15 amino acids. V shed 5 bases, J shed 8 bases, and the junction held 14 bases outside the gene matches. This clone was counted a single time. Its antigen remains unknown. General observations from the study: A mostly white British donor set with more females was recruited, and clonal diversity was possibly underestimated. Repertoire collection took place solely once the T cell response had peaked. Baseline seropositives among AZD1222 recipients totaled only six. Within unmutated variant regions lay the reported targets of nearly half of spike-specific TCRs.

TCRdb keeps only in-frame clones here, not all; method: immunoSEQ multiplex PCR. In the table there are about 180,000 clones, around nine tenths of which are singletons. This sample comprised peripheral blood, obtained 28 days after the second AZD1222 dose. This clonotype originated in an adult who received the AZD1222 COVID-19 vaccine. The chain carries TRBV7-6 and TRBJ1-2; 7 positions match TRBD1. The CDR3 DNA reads TGTGCCAGCAGCCTCCGACAGGGACCTCTAGAGGGCTACACCTTC. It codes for CASSLRQGPLEGYTF.